The present TCR beta chain was sequenced within a study of cytomegalovirus exposure and HLA in healthy donors. In the case of this clone: Its specificity is not known.

Amplification used 60 Vbeta primers and 13 Jbeta primers. The assay was immunoSEQ multiplex PCR, and TCRdb's table has in-frame clones only and misses some. The repertoire holds about 100,000 clones, with roughly 80% as singletons. The V and J ends lost 0 bases and 9 bases, in that order; junction bases with no gene match: 2. This CDR3 spans 15 amino acids. The V gene's germline CDR1 is GTSNPN and CDR2 SVGIG (reference sequence). Study outcomes and limitations: In a later analysis, TCR beta V- and J-gene trimming showed a link to a missense DCLRE1C variant. Per a later analysis, HLA-associated TCR beta chains showed more clonal expansion than other, equally common TCR beta chains. Fewer N-insertions than the approximately 700-donor mean were reportedly shown by an Asian-associated ancestry cluster in a later analysis. Cytomegalovirus status was reportedly diagnosed by the classifier with high sensitivity and specificity.

The TCR originated in a female donor in good health and CMV-seropositive. Sequenced: PBMCs. V is TRBV30 and J is TRBJ2-1; 16 bases map to TRBD2. In nucleotides, the CDR3 is TGTGCCTGGAGTGTAGGGACTAGCGGGAGGGGTGAGCAGTTCTTC. This translates into CAWSVGTSGRGEQFF.